Listed below are T cell receptor beta chains from one sample, sequenced in a study of ipilimumab plus nivolumab after autologous stem cell transplantation. The repertoire was sequenced with immunoSEQ multiplex PCR; TCRdb's copy has only in-frame clones and lacks some. Among about 20,000 clones listed, 70% to 85% were seen once. The sample was PBMCs, taken in a trial of ipilimumab plus nivolumab as post-transplant consolidation. Receptors were obtained from a male donor with diffuse large B-cell lymphoma. Both conserved end residues are part of each CDR3. Each record gives: D gene, clone size, V gene, J gene, CDR3 protein, CDR3 DNA. A D gene is named only where the DNA matches it firmly. The size of a clone is reported for some rows only, either as once, few or many, or as a class for expanded clones.

d_gene: -; abundance: few; v_gene: TRBV5-1; j_gene: TRBJ2-1; CDR3aa: CASSLGINNEQFF; CDR3nt: TGCGCCAGCAGCTTGGGAATAAACAATGAGCAGTTCTTC
d_gene: TRBD2; abundance: -; v_gene: TRBV5-1; j_gene: TRBJ2-1; CDR3aa: CASSFAASAGTMANEQFF; CDR3nt: TGCGCCAGCAGCTTTGCTGCGTCGGCCGGGACTATGGCCAATGAGCAGTTCTTC
d_gene: -; abundance: -; v_gene: TRBV11-3; j_gene: TRBJ2-7; CDR3aa: CASSLQGVGGEQYF; CDR3nt: TGTGCCAGCAGCTTACAGGGGGTCGGGGGCGAGCAGTACTTC
d_gene: TRBD2; abundance: once; v_gene: TRBV4-1; j_gene: TRBJ2-5; CDR3aa: CASSSDPSGGAGGSAETQYF; CDR3nt: TGCGCCAGCAGCTCCGACCCAAGCGGGGGGGCGGGCGGTTCTGCGGAGACCCAGTACTTC
d_gene: TRBD1; abundance: -; v_gene: TRBV5-1; j_gene: TRBJ2-7; CDR3aa: CASSSQGANDEQYF; CDR3nt: TGCGCCAGCAGCTCCCAGGGGGCGAACGACGAGCAGTACTTC
d_gene: -; abundance: -; v_gene: TRBV6-5; j_gene: TRBJ2-1; CDR3aa: CASARGRGEQFF; CDR3nt: TGTGCTAGTGCCCGGGGGCGTGGTGAGCAGTTCTTC
d_gene: TRBD1; abundance: -; v_gene: TRBV5-1; j_gene: TRBJ2-2; CDR3aa: CASSLGQGGTGELFF; CDR3nt: TGCGCCAGCAGCTTGGGACAGGGTGGCACCGGGGAGCTGTTTTTT
d_gene: -; abundance: -; v_gene: TRBV5-4; j_gene: TRBJ2-7; CDR3aa: CASSLGALQYF; CDR3nt: TGTGCCAGCAGCTTGGGGGCATTGCAGTACTTC
d_gene: -; abundance: -; v_gene: TRBV5-4; j_gene: TRBJ2-2; CDR3aa: CASSPPGGGAGELFF; CDR3nt: TGTGCCAGCAGCCCGCCCGGAGGCGGCGCCGGGGAGCTGTTTTTT
d_gene: -; abundance: -; v_gene: TRBV4-1; j_gene: TRBJ2-7; CDR3aa: CASSPKFRVASSYEQYF; CDR3nt: TGCGCCAGCAGCCCCAAATTTCGCGTGGCTAGTTCCTACGAGCAGTACTTC
d_gene: -; abundance: -; v_gene: TRBV11-3; j_gene: TRBJ2-7; CDR3aa: CASSFGETYEQYF; CDR3nt: TGTGCCAGCAGCTTTGGGGAAACCTACGAGCAGTACTTC
d_gene: -; abundance: once; v_gene: TRBV9; j_gene: TRBJ1-1; CDR3aa: CASTAGLVGGGTEAFF; CDR3nt: TGTGCCAGCACCGCCGGATTGGTTGGAGGGGGCACTGAAGCTTTCTTT
d_gene: TRBD1; abundance: medium-sized; v_gene: TRBV27; j_gene: TRBJ1-1; CDR3aa: CATQAEQGEDTEAFF; CDR3nt: TGTGCCACCCAAGCCGAACAGGGGGAGGACACTGAAGCTTTCTTT
d_gene: -; abundance: -; v_gene: TRBV5-1; j_gene: TRBJ1-2; CDR3aa: CASSLTVTINYGYTF; CDR3nt: TGCGCCAGCAGCTTGACGGTAACCATAAACTATGGCTACACCTTC
d_gene: -; abundance: -; v_gene: TRBV19; j_gene: TRBJ1-5; CDR3aa: CATGRVSNQPQHF; CDR3nt: TGTGCCACAGGTAGGGTCTCCAATCAGCCCCAGCATTTT
d_gene: -; abundance: -; v_gene: TRBV27; j_gene: TRBJ2-3; CDR3aa: CASSLSLRDTQYF; CDR3nt: TGTGCCAGCAGTTTATCGTTGCGAGATACGCAGTATTTT
d_gene: TRBD2; abundance: -; v_gene: TRBV18; j_gene: TRBJ2-1; CDR3aa: CASSKSGRGNEQFF; CDR3nt: TGTGCCAGCTCAAAAAGCGGGAGAGGCAATGAGCAGTTCTTC
d_gene: TRBD1; abundance: many; v_gene: TRBV6-1; j_gene: TRBJ2-5; CDR3aa: CASSANLPWDRTQETQYF; CDR3nt: TGTGCCAGCAGTGCCAACCTGCCGTGGGACAGGACCCAAGAGACCCAGTACTTC
d_gene: TRBD2; abundance: -; v_gene: TRBV6-1; j_gene: TRBJ2-1; CDR3aa: CASRRLAGRNEQFF; CDR3nt: TGTGCCAGCAGAAGACTAGCGGGGCGGAATGAGCAGTTCTTC
d_gene: TRBD1; abundance: -; v_gene: TRBV30; j_gene: TRBJ2-7; CDR3aa: CAWSAGTATYEQYF; CDR3nt: TGTGCCTGGAGTGCTGGGACAGCGACCTACGAGCAGTACTTC
d_gene: -; abundance: -; v_gene: TRBV6-1; j_gene: TRBJ2-7; CDR3aa: CASSEANLLEQYF; CDR3nt: TGTGCCAGCAGTGAAGCCAACCTCTTGGAGCAGTACTTC
d_gene: -; abundance: -; v_gene: TRBV7-3; j_gene: TRBJ2-2; CDR3aa: CASSNPGTLNTGELFF; CDR3nt: TGTGCCAGCAGTAATCCCGGGACATTGAACACCGGGGAGCTGTTTTTT
d_gene: -; abundance: -; v_gene: TRBV2; j_gene: TRBJ2-3; CDR3aa: CASSPTPTVDTQYF; CDR3nt: TGTGCCAGCAGTCCGACTCCGACTGTAGATACGCAGTATTTT
d_gene: -; abundance: medium-sized; v_gene: TRBV27; j_gene: TRBJ2-7; CDR3aa: CASSSTTDTYEQYF; CDR3nt: TGTGCCAGCAGTTCCACGACAGATACCTACGAGCAGTACTTC
d_gene: -; abundance: -; v_gene: TRBV27; j_gene: TRBJ1-6; CDR3aa: CASSITVGGSWNSPLHF; CDR3nt: TGTGCCAGCAGTATTACAGTGGGGGGTTCGTGGAATTCACCCCTCCACTTT
d_gene: -; abundance: once; v_gene: TRBV9; j_gene: TRBJ2-7; CDR3aa: CASSPTETSEQYF; CDR3nt: TGTGCCAGCAGCCCAACAGAGACTTCCGAGCAGTACTTC
d_gene: TRBD1; abundance: -; v_gene: TRBV6-1; j_gene: TRBJ2-7; CDR3aa: CATWDRALEQYF; CDR3nt: TGTGCCACCTGGGACAGGGCTCTGGAGCAGTACTTC
d_gene: TRBD1; abundance: -; v_gene: TRBV5-1; j_gene: TRBJ2-2; CDR3aa: CASSSGTGTYTTTGELFF; CDR3nt: TGCGCCAGCAGCTCCGGGACAGGGACCTATACGACCACCGGGGAGCTGTTTTTT
d_gene: -; abundance: -; v_gene: TRBV6-1; j_gene: TRBJ2-3; CDR3aa: CASTQDHLGDTQYF; CDR3nt: TGTGCCAGCACCCAAGACCACCTCGGGGATACGCAGTATTTT
d_gene: TRBD1; abundance: -; v_gene: TRBV28; j_gene: TRBJ1-2; CDR3aa: CASSDAQGRYGYTF; CDR3nt: TGTGCCAGCAGTGATGCACAGGGGAGATATGGCTACACCTTC
d_gene: -; abundance: -; v_gene: TRBV7-8; j_gene: TRBJ2-7; CDR3aa: CASSLDLGEQYF; CDR3nt: TGTGCCAGCAGCTTGGATTTGGGCGAGCAGTACTTC
d_gene: -; abundance: few; v_gene: TRBV14; j_gene: TRBJ1-2; CDR3aa: CASSQGPFNYGYTF; CDR3nt: TGTGCCAGCAGCCAGGGACCATTTAACTATGGCTACACCTTC
d_gene: -; abundance: -; v_gene: TRBV2; j_gene: TRBJ2-7; CDR3aa: CASKGSYEQYF; CDR3nt: TGTGCCAGCAAAGGCAGTTACGAGCAGTACTTC
d_gene: -; abundance: few; v_gene: TRBV2; j_gene: TRBJ1-2; CDR3aa: CASSEHYGYTF; CDR3nt: TGTGCCAGCAGTGAACACTATGGCTACACCTTC
d_gene: -; abundance: -; v_gene: TRBV19; j_gene: TRBJ1-1; CDR3aa: CASRHTLGTEAFF; CDR3nt: TGTGCCAGTAGACACACCCTGGGGACTGAAGCTTTCTTT
d_gene: -; abundance: -; v_gene: TRBV7-3; j_gene: TRBJ2-1; CDR3aa: CASSPPWGESEQFF; CDR3nt: TGTGCCAGCAGCCCCCCTTGGGGGGAAAGTGAGCAGTTCTTC
d_gene: TRBD1; abundance: -; v_gene: TRBV5-1; j_gene: TRBJ1-1; CDR3aa: CASSQGQGEAFF; CDR3nt: TGCGCCAGCAGCCAGGGACAGGGTGAAGCTTTCTTT
d_gene: -; abundance: -; v_gene: TRBV18; j_gene: TRBJ1-1; CDR3aa: CASSDLNTEAFF; CDR3nt: TGTGCCAGCTCAGACCTGAACACTGAAGCTTTCTTT
d_gene: -; abundance: -; v_gene: TRBV6-5; j_gene: TRBJ1-1; CDR3aa: CASRPTAQNTEAFF; CDR3nt: TGTGCCAGCAGACCAACAGCCCAGAACACTGAAGCTTTCTTT
d_gene: -; abundance: -; v_gene: TRBV18; j_gene: TRBJ1-1; CDR3aa: CASSRGAQDTEAFF; CDR3nt: TGTGCCAGCTCACGGGGGGCGCAGGACACTGAAGCTTTCTTT
d_gene: -; abundance: once; v_gene: TRBV13; j_gene: TRBJ1-6; CDR3aa: CASSLRGHTRSPLHF; CDR3nt: TGTGCCAGCAGCCTCCGCGGACACACGCGATCACCCCTCCACTTT
d_gene: -; abundance: -; v_gene: TRBV6-1; j_gene: TRBJ1-5; CDR3aa: CASSVEGGGNQPQHF; CDR3nt: TGTGCCAGCAGTGTCGAAGGAGGGGGCAATCAGCCCCAGCATTTT
d_gene: TRBD2; abundance: -; v_gene: TRBV18; j_gene: TRBJ2-3; CDR3aa: CASSWTSGDRDTQYF; CDR3nt: TGTGCCAGCTCATGGACTAGCGGGGACCGAGATACGCAGTATTTT
d_gene: -; abundance: -; v_gene: TRBV10-2; j_gene: TRBJ1-3; CDR3aa: CASSESRGFGNTIYF; CDR3nt: TGCGCCAGCAGTGAGTCAAGAGGGTTTGGAAACACCATATATTTT
d_gene: -; abundance: -; v_gene: TRBV28; j_gene: TRBJ1-1; CDR3aa: CASSGGDLMNTEAFF; CDR3nt: TGTGCCAGCTCCGGAGGGGACCTCATGAACACTGAAGCTTTCTTT
d_gene: TRBD2; abundance: -; v_gene: TRBV5-5; j_gene: TRBJ2-7; CDR3aa: CASSHGLAGGYEQYF; CDR3nt: TGTGCCAGCAGCCATGGACTAGCGGGAGGGTACGAGCAGTACTTC
d_gene: TRBD2; abundance: -; v_gene: TRBV11-3; j_gene: TRBJ2-1; CDR3aa: CASSVNRGSNEQFF; CDR3nt: TGTGCCAGCAGCGTAAACCGCGGGAGCAATGAGCAGTTCTTC
d_gene: -; abundance: -; v_gene: TRBV9; j_gene: TRBJ2-1; CDR3aa: CASSVGVKPSEQFF; CDR3nt: TGTGCCAGCAGCGTAGGGGTTAAGCCCAGTGAGCAGTTCTTC
d_gene: -; abundance: medium-sized; v_gene: TRBV18; j_gene: TRBJ2-5; CDR3aa: CASSPLVGETQYF; CDR3nt: TGTGCCAGCTCACCACTGGTAGGAGAGACCCAGTACTTC
d_gene: TRBD2; abundance: -; v_gene: TRBV15; j_gene: TRBJ2-7; CDR3aa: CATSQIAGGTYEQYF; CDR3nt: TGTGCCACCAGCCAAATAGCGGGAGGGACCTACGAGCAGTACTTC
d_gene: -; abundance: -; v_gene: TRBV7-8; j_gene: TRBJ2-2; CDR3aa: CASSLIIQNTGELFF; CDR3nt: TGTGCCAGCAGCTTAATTATCCAAAACACCGGGGAGCTGTTTTTT
d_gene: -; abundance: -; v_gene: TRBV28; j_gene: TRBJ1-1; CDR3aa: CATSRRGPTEALF; CDR3nt: TGTGCCACCTCGAGAAGGGGTCCCACCGAAGCTCTCTTT
d_gene: -; abundance: -; v_gene: TRBV30; j_gene: TRBJ1-1; CDR3aa: CAWNPLGTPEAFF; CDR3nt: TGTGCCTGGAACCCCTTGGGCACCCCTGAAGCTTTCTTT